The TCR beta chain described here comes from a study of read filtering for tumor transcriptome and immune sequencing. Study-wide results and limits: Single-read clonotypes: roughly four fifths of IR-seq clonotypes (around 3.6% of reads), 65% to 75% of RNA-seq clonotypes (around 45% of reads).

In this sample, this clonotype turned up many times. What it binds is not known. From 400 to 450 ng of RNA, a library with molecular barcoded alpha/delta and beta/gamma adaptors was made. TCRdb re-called the reads through MiXCR, storing one row per CDR3 protein. Here the sample spans approximately 62,000 distinct CDR3 sequences, roughly a fifth being singletons. The germline gives CDR1 MGHRA, CDR2 YSYEKL. The germline V and J ends were trimmed by 1 base and 9 bases, with 10 bases remaining between them. The CDR3 sequence is 13 residues long. Sequenced sample: a population of CD138-negative cells sorted from bone marrow. This chain joins TRBV4-1 and TRBJ2-1; D perhaps matches TRBD1 (5 bases). The sequence was collected from a donor at least 40 years old with multiple myeloma. The CDR3 sequence is CASSQVLGLEQFF. CDR3 DNA: TGCGCCAGCAGCCAAGTTTTGGGGCTTGAGCAGTTCTTC.